These 11 T cell receptor beta chains originate from one sample sequenced in a study of regulatory T cells in long-lasting Graves disease. Time point defined: newly diagnosed GD, antithyroid drugs for less than 3 months. Generation of the TCR library employed RNA extracted from PBMCs. iRepertoire HTBI primers and Arm-PCR of CDR3 regions built TCR beta libraries. TCRdb re-called the multiplex PCR reads through MiXCR, storing one row per CDR3 protein. The table shows some 460,000 distinct CDR3 sequences, with roughly 17% occurring only once. The same data also went into a second study, on T cells in Graves' hyperthyroidism and ophthalmopathy.

Source: peripheral blood mononuclear cells (PBMCs), taken at new diagnosis, from a patient treated with antithyroid drugs. The receptor set was obtained from a man aged 40-49 years with Graves disease.

This clonotype was seen at least ten times. V usage is TRBV7-9 and J usage is TRBJ2-7; perhaps D is TRBD1 or TRBD2 (5 bases each). With 7 bases removed from V and 6 bases from J, the gap between germline ends came to 19 bases. From germline, CDR1 is SEHNR and CDR2 FQNEAQ (reference sequence). This CDR3 region has 14 residues. CDR3: CASTLRDLPFEQYF. CDR3 DNA sequence: TGTGCCAGCACTCTCCGGGACCTTCCGTTCGAGCAGTACTTC.

There are a few counts of this clonotype. This rearrangement joins TRBV7-9 to TRBJ2-6; TRBD1 matches 8 bases. V lost 5 bases to trimming and J lost 3 bases; unmatched junction nucleotides: 15. The CDR3 length is 19 residues. Germline CDR1 reads SEHNR; CDR2 reads FQNEAQ (reference sequence). The chain's CDR3 is CASSPPWGRGQGGANVLTF. The CDR3 bases are TGTGCCAGCAGCCCCCCCTGGGGCAGGGGGCAAGGTGGGGCCAACGTCCTGACTTTC.

The V and J genes are TRBV7-2 and TRBJ1-2, with D unclear. The CDR3 spans 13 residues. With 6 bases removed from V and 8 bases from J, the gap between germline ends came to 16 bases. CDR1 and CDR2 (germline): SGHTA, FQGNSA. The CDR3 coding sequence is TGTGCCAGCAGTCCAGACGGCTTTCTCGGCTACACCTTC. Protein sequence: CASSPDGFLGYTF.

This clonotype has a count of ten or more. The V and J genes are TRBV5-1 and TRBJ2-7; D may be TRBD2 (6 bases). V was shortened by 4 bases and J by 2 bases, with 13 bases between the two germline ends. CDR1 and CDR2 (germline): SGHRS, YFSETQ. This CDR3 comprises 14 residues. CDR3 residues: CASSLPGDPYEQYF. For the CDR3, the DNA is TGCGCCAGCAGCCTCCCGGGGGACCCCTACGAGCAGTACTTC.

Ten or more counts support this clonotype. This sequence joins TRBV5-6 and TRBJ1-2, with D unresolved. The CDR3 runs 13 residues. From germline, CDR1 is SGHDT and CDR2 YYEEEE. Trimming took off 1 base at V and 1 base at J, with 5 bases between the two ends. CDR3 in amino acids: CASSLRNNYGYTF. The CDR3 nucleotides are TGTGCCAGCAGCTTGCGGAATAACTATGGCTACACCTTC.

This chain connects TRBV29-1 to TRBJ2-2; D unclear. V lost 4 bases, J lost 0 bases, and 6 bases lay in between. Germline CDR1 and CDR2: SQVTM and ANQGSEA. This CDR3 has 13 residues. CDR3 sequence reads: CSVVRPNTGELFF. CDR3 coding DNA: TGCAGCGTTGTCCGACCGAACACCGGGGAGCTGTTTTTT.

Comments on this clonotype: One junction end does not reproduce the germline sequence, and a read error may be involved. This chain joins TRBV3-1 and TRBJ2-7; 9 bases agree with TRBD2. CDR3 length: 15 amino acids. Per the germline V gene, CDR1 is LGHDT and CDR2 is YNNKEL (reference sequence). The CDR3 loop is CASSLFAGGTYEQYF. CDR3 DNA: TGCGCCAGCAGCCTCTTTGCGGGAGGGACCTACGAGCAGTACTTC.

The V and J genes are TRBV30 and TRBJ1-2; D is unresolved. Per germline, CDR1 GTSNPN and CDR2 SVGIG (reference sequence). The CDR3 has 15 residues. Trimming left V 4 bases short and J 1 base short, with 16 bases between. For the CDR3, the DNA is TGTGCCTGGACCGGCACTCTCCGGGTTAACTATGGCTACACCTTC. Protein product: CAWTGTLRVNYGYTF.

This clonotype came up a few times. The V gene is TRBV10-1, the J gene TRBJ2-4; TRBD1 aligns across 7 bases. The CDR3 is 16 amino acids. The ends lost 2 bases at V and 0 bases at J; junction bases unmatched: 4. Germline loops: CDR1 WNHNN, CDR2 SYGVQD (reference sequence). The CDR3 DNA sequence: TGCGCCAGCAGTGAGGAGGGGGCCATAGCCAAAAACATTCAGTACTTC. The encoded protein is CASSEEGAIAKNIQYF.

Turning to this clonotype: A much larger clone is a single base away; this may be a read error. This chain connects TRBV6-1 to TRBJ2-1; no definite D call. The V end was cut by 5 bases, the J end by 2 bases, with 10 bases between. This CDR3 is 14 amino acids long. Germline loops: CDR1 MNHNS, CDR2 SASEGT. CDR3 region: CASSPTQTYNEQFF. Here the CDR3 DNA reads TGTGCCAGCAGTCCAACCCAGACCTACAATGAGCAGTTCTTC.

This clonotype was seen ten or more times. The J gene is TRBJ2-5, the V gene TRBV7-9; 8 bases are a match to TRBD1. The CDR3 sequence is 16 residues long. Germline CDR1 SEHNR, CDR2 FQNEAQ (reference sequence). Trimming cost V 5 bases and J 1 base; bases outside gene matches: 9. The DNA of the CDR3 is TGTGCCAGCAGCCTAGACAGGGGAGCTCTCCAAGAGACCCAGTACTTC. Amino acid sequence: CASSLDRGALQETQYF.